These 20 T cell receptor beta chains originate from one sample sequenced in a study of vaccination effects on CD4 cells after COVID-19. ViraFEST expansion of antigen-specific CD4+ T cells with viral peptide pools preceded sequencing. The culture ran for approximately 10 days, and then CD4+ T cells were isolated. From March to December 2020, the person had a SARS-CoV-2 infection that was confirmed by PCR. Two-dose BNT162b2 or mRNA-1273 vaccination was given to participants. Data came from immunoSEQ multiplex PCR; TCRdb stores just in-frame clones and leaves some out. The table lists about 14,000 clones, around three quarters of them singletons, with 29% in the top ten. For these receptors, no antigen is known. This material consisted of CD4+ T cells from PBMCs cultured with HCoV-NL63 spike peptides, taken after COVID-19 vaccination. These receptors were obtained from a human donor who had a prior SARS-CoV-2 infection.

The chain employs TRBV4-2 and TRBJ2-2; possibly TRBD1 for D (5 bases). Between the trimmed V and J ends, which lost 2 bases and 0 bases, there was a span of 13 bases. The CDR3 contains 17 residues. Germline CDR1 reads LGHNA; CDR2 reads YNFKEQ. For the CDR3, the DNA is TGTGCCAGCAGCCAAAATCTTAGGACAACGAACACCGGGGAGCTGTTTTTT. Residues: CASSQNLRTTNTGELFF.

The sample holds one count of this clone. The V and J genes are TRBV6-6 and TRBJ2-5, with TRBD1 matching over 9 bases. The germline CDR1 and CDR2 sequences are MNHNY and SVGAGI (reference sequence). The length of the CDR3 is 15 residues. V gave up 2 bases and J gave up 2 bases; unmatched junction bases: 3. For the CDR3, the DNA is TGTGCCAGCAGTTACCTGACAGGGGGACAAGAGACCCAGTACTTC. Translated: CASSYLTGGQETQYF.

The chain carries TRBV9 and TRBJ2-2; the D gene is possibly TRBD2 (5 bases). In germline, CDR1 is SGDLS, CDR2 YYNGEE. CDR3 length: 14 amino acids. V gave up 1 base and J gave up 1 base, with 5 bases separating them. The CDR3 region is CASSVRGNTGELFF. In DNA, the CDR3 is TGTGCCAGCAGCGTACGGGGGAACACCGGGGAGCTGTTTTTT.

This chain uses TRBV28 with TRBJ1-4; D remains unclear. Germline values: CDR1 MDHEN, CDR2 SYDVKM. V lost 7 bases, J lost 14 bases, and 17 bases lay in between. The CDR3 is 12 residues long. The CDR3 nucleotides are TGTGCCAGCACACGCGGGGTGGAAGCGCTGTTTTTT. It translates to CASTRGVEALFF.

The CDR3 DNA is TGTGCCAGCTCACCGGGACGCCAGAAATGGAACACTGAAGCTTTCTTT. Protein: CASSPGRQKWNTEAFF. This chain connects TRBV18 to TRBJ1-1, with D tentatively TRBD1 (5 bases). CDR3 length: 16 amino acids. CDR1 and CDR2 (germline): KGHSH, LQKENI. V lost 3 bases, J lost 1 base, and 15 bases lay in between.

The chain links TRBV5-1 to TRBJ2-5, with 9 bases that match TRBD1. The V segment lost 2 bases and the J segment 4 bases; nucleotides outside the gene matches: 3. Germline CDR1 and CDR2: SGHRS and YFSETQ. This CDR3 is built from 14 residues. CDR3 DNA: TGCGCCAGCAGCTTACAGGGGGCGGTAGAGACCCAGTACTTC. Translation: CASSLQGAVETQYF.

The chain is built from TRBV5-6 and TRBJ1-5; possibly TRBD1 for D (6 bases). In germline, CDR1 is SGHDT, CDR2 YYEEEE. Trimming shortened V by 4 bases and J by 0 bases, and 11 bases separated the two germline ends. CDR3 size: 15 residues. CDR3 residues: CASSHRANSNQPQHF. In DNA, the CDR3 is TGTGCCAGCAGCCACAGGGCGAATAGCAATCAGCCCCAGCATTTT.

The genes are TRBV7-9 and TRBJ1-2; D uncertain. The V end lost 2 bases, the J end lost 4 bases, and 11 bases lay between the germline ends. Germline lookup yields CDR1 SEHNR and CDR2 FQNEAQ (reference sequence). This CDR3 has 14 residues. The CDR3 region has the DNA TGTGCCAGCAGCTTACTGGATAGTACCTATGGCTACACCTTC. Protein sequence: CASSLLDSTYGYTF.

The chain recombines TRBV15 with TRBJ2-5; D not certain. The germline CDR1 and CDR2 sequences are LNHNV and YYDKDF (reference sequence). CDR3 length equals 13 residues. Trimming shortened V by 1 base and J by 3 bases, and 6 bases separated the two germline ends. The CDR3 DNA sequence: TGTGCCACCAGCAGAGTTGCGGAAGAGACCCAGTACTTC. This codes for CATSRVAEETQYF.

The J gene is TRBJ2-3, the V gene TRBV6-5; TRBD2 matches at 10 bases. The V gene end was trimmed by 6 bases and the J gene end by 6 bases; junction bases not matched to a gene: 6. The CDR3 is made up of 14 amino acids. Germline CDR1 is MNHEY and CDR2 is SVGAGI. The chain's CDR3 is CASSQAGGADTQYF. As DNA, the CDR3 is TGTGCCAGCAGCCAAGCGGGGGGGGCGGATACGCAGTATTTT.

The chain has TRBV20-1 and TRBJ2-7, with 7 bases that match TRBD2. The CDR3 is 14 residues long. CDR1 DFQATT and CDR2 SNEGSKA come from the germline V gene (reference sequence). V lost 7 bases, J lost 0 bases, and 9 bases stayed unmatched. This CDR3 is CSVSSGLNSYEQYF. CDR3 coding DNA: TGCAGTGTTAGTAGCGGGCTTAACTCCTACGAGCAGTACTTC.

CDR3 sequence (DNA): TGTGCCATTCGAAATCGGGGAGAAGCTTTCTTT. It yields the protein CAIRNRGEAFF. The chain carries TRBV6-5 and TRBJ1-1; D is undetermined. Trimming took 10 bases from V and 8 from J, leaving 14 bases between them. The CDR3 is made up of 11 amino acids. The V gene's germline CDR1 is MNHEY and CDR2 SVGAGI.

The J gene is TRBJ2-2, the V gene TRBV19, with 7 bases matching TRBD2. Trimming took 6 bases from V and 5 from J; bases not matched to a gene: 6. The CDR3 has 14 residues. Germline lookup yields CDR1 LNHDA and CDR2 SQIVND (reference sequence). CDR3 nucleotide sequence: TGTGCCAGTAGACGGACTAGTCAGACCGGGGAGCTGTTTTTT. Translation: CASRRTSQTGELFF.

J is TRBJ2-3 and V is TRBV7-8; D call uncertain. Trimming cost V 1 base and J 5 bases, with 10 bases left between them. The CDR3 is 14 residues long. CDR1 and CDR2 (germline): SGHVS, FQNEAQ. CDR3 DNA sequence: TGTGCCAGCAGCTTAGAAGGACGCGGAGATACGCAGTATTTT. Residues: CASSLEGRGDTQYF.

CDR3 nucleotide sequence: TGTGCCAGCAGTGAAGTGTCGGCGGAGGCTTTCTTT. It translates to CASSEVSAEAFF. The V call is TRBV2, the J call TRBJ1-1; D remains ambiguous. V was pared by 1 base and J by 11 bases, with 11 bases between. This CDR3 comprises 12 residues. Germline lookup yields CDR1 SNHLY and CDR2 FYNNEI.

This clone has just a few counts. The rearrangement joins TRBV4-2 to TRBJ2-7; D gene ambiguous. CDR1 and CDR2 from the germline V gene are LGHNA and YNFKEQ. Deletions cut 3 bases from V and 0 bases from J, with 6 bases between. There are 13 residues in the CDR3. Here the CDR3 DNA reads TGTGCCAGCAGCCAGGTACGCTCCTACGAGCAGTACTTC. Amino acids: CASSQVRSYEQYF.

The chain carries TRBV3-1 (or the pseudogene TRBV3-2) and TRBJ2-3, with TRBD2 as a possible D gene (6 bases). Germline values: CDR1 LGHDT, CDR2 YNNKEL (reference sequence). This CDR3 region has 15 residues. With 0 bases removed from V and 6 bases from J, the gap between germline ends came to 13 bases. The CDR3 DNA is TGTGCCAGCAGCCAAGATTTGGGACTGCCGGATACGCAGTATTTT. Amino acid sequence: CASSQDLGLPDTQYF.

CDR3 in amino acids: CAWSVVYRQAFF. As DNA, the CDR3 is TGTGCCTGGAGTGTAGTGTACAGGCAAGCTTTCTTT. This rearrangement joins TRBV30 to TRBJ1-1; possibly TRBD1 for D (5 bases). CDR1 and CDR2 from the germline V gene are GTSNPN and SVGIG (reference sequence). Trimming took 0 bases from V and 9 from J, leaving 11 bases between them. The CDR3 is 12 amino acids.

The V gene is TRBV30, the J gene TRBJ2-5, with D unresolved. V lost 3 bases and J 10 bases, leaving 18 bases between the germline ends. Germline V gene sequence: CDR1 GTSNPN, CDR2 SVGIG (reference sequence). This CDR3 is 13 amino acids long. CDR3 DNA: TGTGCCTGGAGGGATCTCGGCTTGTTGGTCCAGTACTTC. Protein: CAWRDLGLLVQYF.

This chain connects TRBV5-1 to TRBJ2-1; TRBD2 aligns across 9 bases. The CDR3 sequence is 15 residues long. CDR1 is SGHRS and CDR2 is YFSETQ in the germline V gene. The V and J ends lost 5 bases and 5 bases, in that order; junction bases with no gene match: 8. The CDR3 DNA reads as TGCGCCAGCAGGGGGCTAGCGGGGAGCGACAATGAGCAGTTCTTC. Its translation is CASRGLAGSDNEQFF.